This TCR beta chain originates from a study of blood T cell repertoires in COVID-19. Study-wide background: Samples of COVID-19 (acute and convalescent) were obtained from the United States, Italy and Spain.

As processed by the authors: Reference gene primer amplification in the assay estimated nucleated cell counts. Some clones are missing from TCRdb's copy, which holds only in-frame ones; the method was immunoSEQ multiplex PCR. V, J and clone size are taken as reported in that table, and D and trimming were inferred from the DNA itself. The table lists under 40,000 clones, over 65% of them singletons. The CDR3 extends over 17 amino acids. Germline V gene sequence: CDR1 SNHLY, CDR2 FYNNEI. Unmatched junction bases numbered 13, after V lost 9 bases and J lost 4 bases. The sequencing input was peripheral blood. The sequence came from a middle-aged man with active or convalescent COVID-19. V gene TRBV2 combines with J gene TRBJ2-5; the match to TRBD2 covers 14 bases. The CDR3 DNA reads as TGTGCCAGTCCCGGGACTAGCGGGGGTCCGTGGGGAGAGACCCAGTACTTC. This translates into CASPGTSGGPWGETQYF.